The 23 T cell receptor beta chains below come from one sample, sequenced in a study of glioma-infiltrating T cells after dendritic cell vaccination. Some clones are missing from TCRdb's copy, which holds only in-frame ones; the method was immunoSEQ multiplex PCR. Of under 130,000 clones listed, 80% to 90% were seen once; the top ten hold approximately 12%. The sequences come from blood, collected before dendritic cell vaccination. Receptors originate from a human donor with glioblastoma.

Notes on this clone: Other DNA sequences of this sample code for an identical CDR3. The V and J genes are TRBV15 and TRBJ2-5; D is unresolved. The CDR3 sequence is 14 residues long. Trimming took off 1 base at V and 2 bases at J, with 8 bases between the two ends. Per germline, CDR1 LNHNV and CDR2 YYDKDF (reference sequence). Here the CDR3 DNA reads TGTGCCACCAGCAGAGTGAGTCAACAAGAGACCCAGTACTTC. As protein: CATSRVSQQETQYF.

This clone was counted only a few times. The V gene is TRBV10-1, the J gene TRBJ2-1; 8 bases map to TRBD2. This CDR3 has 16 residues. Trimming cost V 3 bases and J 4 bases; bases outside gene matches: 8. Germline CDR1 is WNHNN and CDR2 is SYGVQD (reference sequence). The CDR3 protein is CASSDISGGLYNEQFF. The CDR3 DNA reads as TGCGCCAGCAGTGACATAAGCGGGGGCCTATACAATGAGCAGTTCTTC.

The V call is TRBV4-3, the J call TRBJ1-6; no clear D gene. This CDR3 contains 15 residues. CDR1 is LGHNA, CDR2 YSLEER, per germline. Trimming took off 0 bases at V and 7 bases at J, with 10 bases between the two ends. In DNA form, the CDR3 reads TGCGCCAGCAGCCAAGACGGAGAGTGGAATTCACCCCTCCACTTT. This codes for CASSQDGEWNSPLHF.

The genes are TRBV18 and TRBJ2-1; perhaps TRBD2 as D (5 bases). V dropped 0 bases and J dropped 8 bases, with 11 bases sitting between them. The CDR3 has 14 amino acids. The V gene's germline CDR1 is KGHSH and CDR2 LQKENI. CDR3 coding DNA: TGTGCCAGCTCACCACCGATTGGAGGCGATGAGCAGTTCTTC. Translation gives CASSPPIGGDEQFF.

The chain recombines TRBV7-6 with TRBJ2-3, with 7 nucleotides matching TRBD2. Germline V gene lookup returns CDR1 SGHVS and CDR2 FNYEAQ. There are 16 residues in the CDR3. Unmatched junction bases numbered 6, after V lost 1 base and J lost 2 bases. CDR3 protein: CASSLGTGGTTDTQYF. CDR3 DNA sequence: TGTGCCAGCAGCTTAGGTACGGGGGGAACCACAGATACGCAGTATTTT.

The gene calls are TRBV30 and TRBJ2-7; D gene uncertain. This CDR3 spans 11 amino acids. Trimming removed 5 bases from V and 4 bases from J, with 9 bases in between. Germline V CDR1 and CDR2: GTSNPN, SVGIG (reference sequence). The DNA of the CDR3 is TGTGCCTGGGGGCCACGTTACGAGCAGTACTTC. This codes for CAWGPRYEQYF.

The V gene is TRBV5-6, the J gene TRBJ1-3; D remains unclear. V was cut by 0 bases and J by 0 bases, with 7 bases left in between. This CDR3 contains 15 residues. CDR1 is SGHDT and CDR2 is YYEEEE in the germline V gene. This CDR3 reads CASSLGASSGNTIYF. In DNA form, the CDR3 reads TGTGCCAGCAGCTTGGGGGCCAGCTCTGGAAACACCATATATTTT.

This clone has just a few counts. V usage is TRBV5-6 and J usage is TRBJ2-4; maybe TRBD1 (5 bases). Germline CDR1 is SGHDT and CDR2 is YYEEEE. The CDR3 loop spans 16 amino acids. The V gene lost 4 bases and the J gene lost 0 bases, with 14 bases spanning the gap. The DNA of the CDR3 is TGTGCCAGCAGCGGGTTGGGGCAAGGAGCCAAAAACATTCAGTACTTC. This encodes CASSGLGQGAKNIQYF.

The CDR3 bases are TGTGCCACCAGCGCCGGAGGTGCAGCGGGGAGCACAGATACGCAGTATTTT. It translates to CATSAGGAAGSTDTQYF. This chain uses TRBV15 with TRBJ2-3; 7 bases agree with TRBD2. V lost 5 bases and J lost 0; bases outside the gene matches: 11. This CDR3 is 17 amino acids long. Germline V gene lookup returns CDR1 LNHNV and CDR2 YYDKDF (reference sequence). Together with reference TRBV15 and TRBJ2-3, the CDR3 gives the full variable domain: DAMVIQNPRYQVTQFGKPVTLSCSQTLNHNVMYWYQQKSSQAPKLLFHYYDKDFNNEADTPDNFQSRRPNTSFCFLDIRSPGLGDTAMYLCATSAGGAAGSTDTQYFGPGTRLTVL.

V usage is TRBV19 and J usage is TRBJ2-7; maybe TRBD1 (5 bases). Germline V lookup: CDR1 LNHDA, CDR2 SQIVND (reference sequence). This CDR3 spans 15 amino acids. V was pared by 5 bases and J by 5 bases, with 19 bases between. The CDR3 nucleotides are TGTGCCAGTAGTGCCGAGGTTGCAGGGCCCCACGAGCAGTACTTC. Translating it yields CASSAEVAGPHEQYF. Variable domain in full (rest from reference TRBV19 and TRBJ2-7): DGGITQSPKYLFRKEGQNVTLSCEQNLNHDAMYWYRQDPGQGLRLIYYSQIVNDFQKGDIAEGYSVSREKKESFPLTVTSAQKNPTAFYLCASSAEVAGPHEQYFGPGTRLTVT.

The chain is built from TRBV27 and TRBJ2-3; 12 nucleotides align to TRBD2. Trimming took 6 bases from V and 3 from J; bases not matched to a gene: 7. This CDR3 is 16 amino acids long. Germline loops: CDR1 MNHEY, CDR2 SMNVEV (reference sequence). The CDR3 coding sequence is TGTGCCAGCAGCCGGAGGACTAGCGGGGTTACAGATACGCAGTATTTT. Protein product: CASSRRTSGVTDTQYF.

This clone was seen once. The V call is TRBV7-2, the J call TRBJ2-5, with D possibly matching TRBD2 (6 bases). There are 14 residues in the CDR3. Germline CDR1 SGHTA, CDR2 FQGNSA. V shed 4 bases and J shed 2 bases, with 11 bases lying between them. The CDR3 DNA follows: TGTGCCAGCAGCTCCATAGGAGGGCAAGAGACCCAGTACTTC. Residues: CASSSIGGQETQYF.

This chain links TRBV9 with TRBJ1-4; 8 positions match TRBD1. The germline V gene has CDR1 SGDLS and CDR2 YYNGEE. The junction had 7 bases not matched to a gene; V was cut back by 3 bases and J by 6 bases. The CDR3 contains 15 residues. Written as DNA, the CDR3 is TGTGCCAGCAGCGGCGCCAGGGGGCAGGATGAAAAACTGTTTTTT. Amino acids: CASSGARGQDEKLFF.

The V and J genes are TRBV5-1 and TRBJ2-3, with a weak D call TRBD2 (6 bases). The CDR3 covers 13 residues. CDR1 SGHRS and CDR2 YFSETQ come from the germline V gene. V shed 0 bases and J shed 6 bases, with 8 bases lying between them. CDR3: CASSLDGGDTQYF. Here the CDR3 DNA reads TGCGCCAGCAGCTTGGATGGGGGGGATACGCAGTATTTT.

This clone was observed a single time. At the DNA level, this CDR3 is encoded by other sequences in the same sample as well. This rearrangement joins TRBV29-1 to TRBJ2-3, with a weak D call TRBD2 (5 bases). V lost 3 bases to trimming and J lost 6 bases, with 10 bases between them. The CDR3 has 12 amino acids. Germline CDR1 is SQVTM and CDR2 is ANQGSEA. The CDR3 loop reads CSVDRGGDTQYF. CDR3 coding DNA: TGCAGCGTTGATCGTGGCGGGGATACGCAGTATTTT.

The rearrangement links TRBV5-1 to TRBJ2-5; 8 bases are shared with TRBD2. The germline CDR1 and CDR2 sequences are SGHRS and YFSETQ. With 2 bases clipped from V and 2 bases from J, the junction kept 8 bases outside the gene matches. The CDR3 has 16 residues. CDR3 DNA sequence: TGCGCCAGCAGCTTAAAGGGGGGACTAGTACAAGAGACCCAGTACTTC. Protein product: CASSLKGGLVQETQYF.

Notes on this clone: Other DNA variants within this sample encode the same CDR3. V gene TRBV10-1 combines with J gene TRBJ2-1; 8 bases match TRBD2. The CDR3 totals 16 residues. The V gene's germline CDR1 is WNHNN and CDR2 SYGVQD (reference sequence). V trimming: 0 bases; J trimming: 7 bases; junction bases outside the gene matches: 8. CDR3 nucleotides: TGCGCCAGCAGTGAGTCGCAGCGGGGGATCTGGAATGAGCAGTTCTTC. The encoded protein is CASSESQRGIWNEQFF.

This clone was seen more than once but under ten times. The CDR3 DNA follows: TGCGCCAGCAGCCGCGGTGGGCTAGCGGCTTTGGGGAATGAGCAGTTCTTC. Protein sequence: CASSRGGLAALGNEQFF. This chain connects TRBV4-3 to TRBJ2-1; TRBD2 matches at 7 bases. The CDR3 sequence is 17 residues long. V shed 4 bases, J shed 7 bases, and the junction held 16 bases outside the gene matches. Germline lookup yields CDR1 LGHNA and CDR2 YSLEER.

This clone was recorded a few times. The V call is TRBV5-1, the J call TRBJ2-6, with D possibly TRBD2 on 5 matching bases. V was trimmed by 4 bases and J by 0 bases, leaving 11 bases between them. Germline-derived CDR1 and CDR2 are SGHRS and YFSETQ. The CDR3 runs 16 residues. The CDR3 bases are TGCGCCAGCAGCCCCGGACTTTCCTCTGGGGCCAACGTCCTGACTTTC. This sequence encodes CASSPGLSSGANVLTF.

This chain links TRBV6-1 with TRBJ1-2; 7 bases match TRBD1. After removal of 10 bases from V and 3 bases from J, the junction contained 8 bases not matched to a gene. CDR1 is MNHNS, CDR2 SASEGT, per germline. The CDR3 extends over 13 amino acids. In nucleotides, the CDR3 is TGTGCCATCAGGGGGGCGATGGACTATGGCTACACCTTC. This encodes CAIRGAMDYGYTF.

The rearrangement joins TRBV27 to TRBJ2-7; 14 bases map to TRBD2. CDR1 MNHEY and CDR2 SMNVEV come from the germline V gene (reference sequence). The CDR3 has 15 residues. V lost 5 bases, J lost 5 bases, and 5 bases stayed unmatched. The CDR3 region has the DNA TGTGCCAGCAGTGAAGGGACTAGCGGGGGCAACGAGCAGTACTTC. Translating it yields CASSEGTSGGNEQYF.

This clone was seen only once. The chain recombines TRBV7-2 with TRBJ1-5; TRBD1 might be the D (6 bases). This CDR3 has 16 amino acids. V lost 5 bases to trimming and J lost 4 bases, with 18 bases between them. Germline CDR1 reads SGHTA; CDR2 reads FQGNSA. The CDR3 protein is CASSIQGNGDNQPQHF. As DNA, the CDR3 is TGTGCCAGCAGCATACAGGGTAATGGAGATAATCAGCCCCAGCATTTT.

V gene TRBV5-1 combines with J gene TRBJ2-1; D is uncertain. Germline V lookup: CDR1 SGHRS, CDR2 YFSETQ. The CDR3 has 14 residues. V was shortened by 4 bases and J by 2 bases, with 10 bases between the two germline ends. The CDR3 DNA sequence: TGCGCCAGCAGCCGGCCGACAACCTACAATGAGCAGTTCTTC. Residues: CASSRPTTYNEQFF.